This T cell receptor (beta chain) was identified during a study of blood T cell repertoires in COVID-19. Overall study: The study drew acute and convalescent COVID-19 samples from the United States, Italy and Spain.

Germline V lookup: CDR1 SEHNR, CDR2 FQNEAQ (reference sequence). The CDR3 covers 15 residues. V lost 3 bases to trimming and J lost 8 bases, with 16 bases between them. As processed by the authors: Counts of nucleated cells, estimated from reference gene primer amplification, were obtained. TCRdb keeps only in-frame clones here, not all; method: immunoSEQ multiplex PCR. V and J calls and clone size are as listed in that table; D and trimming were resolved from the DNA. The table has approximately 260,000 clones, more than 75% seen once; the top ten hold around 11%. The sequenced sample was peripheral blood. This receptor was taken from a woman aged 55 to 70 with active or convalescent COVID-19. The chain recombines TRBV7-9 with TRBJ1-4; D not resolved. The CDR3 is CASSLNSGSGEKLFF. The CDR3 region has the DNA TGTGCCAGCAGCTTGAATTCCGGTTCGGGGGAAAAACTGTTTTTT.